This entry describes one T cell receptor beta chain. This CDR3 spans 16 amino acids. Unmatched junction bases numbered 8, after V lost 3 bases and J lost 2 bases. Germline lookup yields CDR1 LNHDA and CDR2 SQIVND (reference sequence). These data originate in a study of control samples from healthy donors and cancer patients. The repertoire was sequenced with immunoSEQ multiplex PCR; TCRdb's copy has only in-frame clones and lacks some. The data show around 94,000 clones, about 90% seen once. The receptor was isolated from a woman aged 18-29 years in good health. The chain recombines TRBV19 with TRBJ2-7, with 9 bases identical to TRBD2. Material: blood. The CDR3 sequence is CASSIGLAGRTYEQYF. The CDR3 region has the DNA TGTGCCAGTAGTATTGGGCTAGCGGGACGCACCTACGAGCAGTACTTC.